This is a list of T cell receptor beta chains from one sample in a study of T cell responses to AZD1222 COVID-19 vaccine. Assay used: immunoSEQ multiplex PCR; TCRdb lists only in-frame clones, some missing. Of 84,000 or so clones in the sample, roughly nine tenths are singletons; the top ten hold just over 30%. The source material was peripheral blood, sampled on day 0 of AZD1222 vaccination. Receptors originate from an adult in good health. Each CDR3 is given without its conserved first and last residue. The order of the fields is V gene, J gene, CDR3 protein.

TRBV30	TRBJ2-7	AWNFGAYEQY
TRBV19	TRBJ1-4	ASRLRGGEKLF
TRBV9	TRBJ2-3	ASSPLVGLATTSTDTQY
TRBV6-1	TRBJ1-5	ASSDDYSNQPQH
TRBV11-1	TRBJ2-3	ASGYSTDTQY
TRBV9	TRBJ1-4	ASSDRDTGKLF
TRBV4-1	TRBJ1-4	ASSQGGDRAEKLF
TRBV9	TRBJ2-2	ASRRAGGETGELF
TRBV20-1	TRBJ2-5	SASRTVNQETQY
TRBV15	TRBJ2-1	ATSKLEEQF
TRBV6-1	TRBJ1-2	ASSETANYGYT
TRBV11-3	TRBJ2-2	ASSIGTSGSMDTGELF
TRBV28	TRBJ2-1	ASRLSRNEQF
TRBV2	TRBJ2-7	ASSEWGDYEQY
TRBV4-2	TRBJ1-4	ASSQARGGNEKLF
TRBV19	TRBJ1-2	ASSKPENYGYT
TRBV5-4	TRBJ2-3	ASSLDLHRGSTDTQY
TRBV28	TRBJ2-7	ASSSPGRAYEQY
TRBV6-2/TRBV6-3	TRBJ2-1	ASSFSGSGGLHGYNEQF
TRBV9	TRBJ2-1	ASSAGTSGLNEQF
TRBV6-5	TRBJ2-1	ASSSTVAGANNEQF
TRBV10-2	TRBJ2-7	ASREEGPYY
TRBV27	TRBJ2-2	ASSGTSGSSPINTGELF
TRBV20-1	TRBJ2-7	SAGSLEQY
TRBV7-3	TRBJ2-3	ASSLGTSTDTQY
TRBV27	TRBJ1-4	ASSPTGFGEKLF
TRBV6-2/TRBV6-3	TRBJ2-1	ASSYFNEQF
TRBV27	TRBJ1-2	ASGNRNYGYT
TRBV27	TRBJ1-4	ASSRRAGEKLF
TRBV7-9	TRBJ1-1	ASSGNYRAGGKNTEAF
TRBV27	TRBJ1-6	ASSLAEDNSPLH
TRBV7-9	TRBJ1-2	ASSLDGDSGKGYGYT
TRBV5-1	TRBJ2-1	ASSLGGRGNEQF
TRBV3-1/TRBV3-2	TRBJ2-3	ASSDGRGTDTQY
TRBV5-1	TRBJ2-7	ASSYSGSFSYEQY
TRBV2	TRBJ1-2	ASSEVLSGGYGYT
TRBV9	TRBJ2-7	ASSAGPYEQY
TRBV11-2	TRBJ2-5	ASRRAGEGQETQY
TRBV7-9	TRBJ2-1	ASSFTGNEQF
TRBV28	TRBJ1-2	ASSTIVGGYGYT
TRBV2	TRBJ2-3	ASSESRTYTDTQY
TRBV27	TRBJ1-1	ASSEGAEAF
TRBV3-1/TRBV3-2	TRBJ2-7	ASSPGLAGEQY